This TCR beta chain was sequenced in a study of cytomegalovirus exposure and HLA in healthy donors. Study context: Per a later analysis, the approximately 620 first-cohort and 95 to 150 validation repertoires shared one platform.

Germline-derived CDR1 and CDR2 are SGHDT and YYEEEE. The CDR3 loop spans 13 amino acids. J gave up 8 bases and V 9 bases, and 9 bases lay outside the gene matches. Data came from immunoSEQ multiplex PCR; TCRdb stores just in-frame clones and leaves some out. Here the sample spans about 170,000 clones, about 87% being singletons. This TCR was recovered from a woman in her 30s in good health and CMV-seronegative. Sequences were obtained from PBMCs. V is TRBV5-6 and J is TRBJ1-5; TRBD1 agrees at 9 bases. CDR3 residues: CATQTGGYKPQHF. The DNA for the CDR3 is TGTGCCACCCAGACAGGGGGTTATAAGCCCCAGCATTTT.